The clone carrying this T cell receptor beta chain was seen once. Antigen unknown. CDR3 size: 13 residues. V lost 3 bases and J 1 base, leaving 6 bases between the germline ends. The sample is drawn from a study of T cell responses to AZD1222 COVID-19 vaccine. Study findings and constraints: Possibly, clonal diversity was underestimated; donors were largely white British and included more females. Breadth and depth of Spike-specific TCRs rose after two AZD1222 doses.

Libraries were prepared by immunoSEQ multiplex PCR; TCRdb keeps only in-frame clonotypes and omits some of them. The sample yields about 150,000 clones, roughly nine tenths seen once. Pooled in the analysis were second doses at about 4 or about 12 weeks. This TCR derives from an adult who received the AZD1222 COVID-19 vaccine. The chain uses TRBV12-3 or TRBV12-4 and TRBJ1-2; D gene ambiguous. The sequences come from peripheral blood, collected 28 days after the second AZD1222 dose. The CDR3 is CASSFESNYGYTF. The DNA of the CDR3 is TGTGCCAGCAGTTTCGAGAGTAACTATGGCTACACCTTC.